This T cell receptor (beta chain) was obtained from a study of blood T cell repertoires in COVID-19 (dated by TCRdb to 2020 to 2021). At the level of the whole study: The collaborator samples originated in the United States, Italy and Spain and spanned the acute and convalescent phases of COVID-19. Where available, HLA class I and class II types were taken from metadata supplied by the sample provider and were not determined by assay-based typing. Sample metadata almost always included a de-identified subject ID, COVID-19 status, age in years and sex. The dataset comprised deeply sampled blood TCRbeta repertoires from subjects exposed to, actively infected with, or recovered from COVID-19. Samples were obtained from the ongoing ImmuneRACE study (first 160 participants) and from over 1,000 subjects provided by 6 global collaborators. A freely available public database, intended as a resource for researchers studying the immune response to SARS-CoV-2, is where the repertoires were released. The material from the prospective study consisted of cDNA or gDNA derived from T cells, B-cell-depleted T cells, or PBMCs.

To note about this clone: The specificity of this receptor is unknown. Per-nucleotide qualities are absent, and no much larger clonotype sits a single base away.

TCRbeta CDR3 regions were amplified from genomic DNA by means of the immunoSEQ Assay, a bias-controlled multiplex PCR. As for the original processing: Nucleated cell counts per sample were estimated from amplification of reference gene primers within the assay. To quantify the absolute abundance of each unique TCRbeta CDR3 rearrangement, sequence reads were collapsed and filtered. For each sample, productive Simpson clonality was calculated by taking the square root of Simpson's diversity index across productive rearrangements. TCRdb's version of the immuneACCESS table is confined to in-frame rearrangements and falls short of the full clone set. An unresolved V gene accounts for under half of the shortfall where checked; the remainder is of unknown origin. V and J calls and clone size come straight from that table; D and trimming were deduced from the DNA. The sample yields under 250,000 clones; approximately 89% were counted once. The ten top clones hold about 4% of the sample.

Paper-wide results and their limitations: How much clinical and demographic metadata was included differed by source and by participant, and the metadata was provided uncurated.

Enrolling through a virtual design, the prospective study's participants ranged in age from roughly 18 to 89 years and lived across about two dozen United States geographic areas. In the prospective study, participants were assigned to cohorts based on the clinical history participants reported in a screening survey and a study questionnaire. Exposed participants were defined as having been in contact with someone with a PCR-confirmed or clinician-diagnosed COVID-19 case within 2 weeks of study entry. Each participant in the prospective study had whole blood, serum and a nasopharyngeal or oropharyngeal swab collected by mobile phlebotomists. Participants in the prospective study had the option to provide additional blood draws and questionnaires over an approximately two-month period. Prospective study blood samples were shipped either frozen or at room temperature before DNA extraction. Sequenced input: PBMCs or T cells enriched from blood (not recorded which). This clonotype was sampled from a woman in her 30s who had been exposed to COVID-19.

The CDR3 reads CASRVLADNEQFF. The DNA sequence is given as TGTGCCAGCAGGGTTCTAGCGGACAATGAGCAGTTCTTC. The rearranged segments are TRBV6-5 and TRBJ2-1; TRBD2 fits 7 bases in the junction. V loses 6 bases at its end and J loses 5 bases; junction bases beyond the gene matches: 4. The CDR3 numbers 13 residues from cysteine through phenylalanine. Only the CDR3 DNA is retained, 39 bases long and in frame from the first base. CDR1 MNHEY and CDR2 SVGAGI are derived from the germline V gene.